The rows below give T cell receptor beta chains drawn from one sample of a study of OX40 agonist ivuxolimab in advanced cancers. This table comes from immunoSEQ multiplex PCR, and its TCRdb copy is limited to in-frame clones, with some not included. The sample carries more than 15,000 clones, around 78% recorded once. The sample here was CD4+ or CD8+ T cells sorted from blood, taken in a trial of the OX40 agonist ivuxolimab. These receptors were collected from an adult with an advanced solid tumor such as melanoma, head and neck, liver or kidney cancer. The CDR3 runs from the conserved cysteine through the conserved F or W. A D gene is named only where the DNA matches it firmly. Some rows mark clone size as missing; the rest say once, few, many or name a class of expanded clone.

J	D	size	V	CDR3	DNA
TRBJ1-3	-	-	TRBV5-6	CASSLEDLGNTIYF	TGTGCCAGCAGCTTGGAGGACCTAGGAAACACCATATATTTT
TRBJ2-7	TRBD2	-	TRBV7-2	CASSQGTSLYEQYF	TGTGCCAGCAGCCAGGGGACTAGCCTCTACGAGCAGTACTTC
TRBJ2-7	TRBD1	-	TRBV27	CASSLQGAYEQYF	TGTGCCAGCAGTTTACAGGGGGCGTACGAGCAGTACTTC
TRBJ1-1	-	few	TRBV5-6	CASSLGEGPTAFF	TGTGCCAGCAGCTTGGGGGAGGGGCCAACGGCTTTCTTT
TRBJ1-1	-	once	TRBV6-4	CASSDSGGGTEAFF	TGTGCCAGCAGTGACTCGGGAGGGGGCACTGAAGCTTTCTTT
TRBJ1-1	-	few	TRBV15	CATSGSNTEAFF	TGTGCCACCAGCGGATCGAACACTGAAGCTTTCTTT
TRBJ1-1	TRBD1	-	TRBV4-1	CASSQAQGAGEAFF	TGCGCCAGCAGCCAAGCGCAGGGGGCTGGTGAAGCTTTCTTT
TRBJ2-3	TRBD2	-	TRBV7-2	CASSLLAGALSGTDTQYF	TGTGCCAGCAGCCTTTTAGCGGGGGCTCTTTCTGGCACAGATACGCAGTATTTT
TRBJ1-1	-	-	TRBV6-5	CASSYHTGWDTEAFF	TGTGCCAGCAGTTACCACACAGGGTGGGACACTGAAGCTTTCTTT
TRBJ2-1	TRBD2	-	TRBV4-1	CASRLLSGRREFF	TGCGCCAGCAGATTATTAAGCGGGAGGCGGGAGTTCTTC
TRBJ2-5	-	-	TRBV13	CASSSRQGGFATETQYF	TGTGCCAGCAGTTCCCGACAGGGAGGTTTTGCTACGGAGACCCAGTACTTC
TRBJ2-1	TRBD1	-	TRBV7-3	CASSLRDRGSYNEQFF	TGTGCCAGCAGCTTACGCGACAGGGGGTCCTACAATGAGCAGTTCTTC
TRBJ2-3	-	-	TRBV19	CASSIETRITDTQYF	TGTGCCAGTAGTATAGAGACAAGGATAACAGATACGCAGTATTTT
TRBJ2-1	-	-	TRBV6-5	CASFEGYEQFF	TGTGCCAGCTTCGAGGGGTATGAGCAGTTCTTC
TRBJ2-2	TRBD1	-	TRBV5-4	CASSRDRGNTGELFF	TGTGCCAGCAGCCGTGACAGGGGTAACACCGGGGAGCTGTTTTTT
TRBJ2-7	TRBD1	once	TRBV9	CASSVRDRPYEQYF	TGTGCCAGCAGCGTCCGGGACAGACCCTACGAGCAGTACTTC
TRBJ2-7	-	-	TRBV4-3	CASSHDSSYEQYF	TGCGCCAGCAGCCATGACAGCTCCTACGAGCAGTACTTC
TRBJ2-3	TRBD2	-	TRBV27	CASSLGGLGTLGADTQYF	TGTGCCAGCAGTTTGGGAGGACTAGGGACTTTGGGAGCAGATACGCAGTATTTT
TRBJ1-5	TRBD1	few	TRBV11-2	CASSPHGQGSNQPQHF	TGTGCCAGCAGCCCCCATGGACAGGGGAGCAATCAGCCCCAGCATTTT
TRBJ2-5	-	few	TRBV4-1	CASSQAEGYGETQYF	TGCGCCAGCAGCCAAGCCGAGGGATATGGTGAGACCCAGTACTTC
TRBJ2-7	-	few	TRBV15	CATSRDLSSVGHFGQYF	TGTGCCACCAGCAGAGATCTTTCTTCAGTCGGACACTTCGGGCAGTACTTC
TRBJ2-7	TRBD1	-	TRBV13	CASSSWTGNEQYF	TGTGCCAGCAGCTCCTGGACAGGGAACGAGCAGTACTTC
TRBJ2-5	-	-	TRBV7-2	CASSLAGAGETQYF	TGTGCCAGCAGCTTAGCAGGGGCGGGGGAGACCCAGTACTTC
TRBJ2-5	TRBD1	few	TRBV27	CASSWTGDEETQYF	TGTGCCAGCAGTTGGACAGGGGATGAAGAGACCCAGTACTTC
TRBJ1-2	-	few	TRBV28	CASSLGVANYGYTF	TGTGCCAGCAGTTTAGGCGTAGCTAACTATGGCTACACCTTC
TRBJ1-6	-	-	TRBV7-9	CASSVGQLSSYNSPLHF	TGTGCCAGCAGCGTCGGACAGCTTAGCTCCTATAATTCACCCCTCCACTTT
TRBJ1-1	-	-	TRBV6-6	CASSYPVSTGNTEAFF	TGTGCCAGCAGTTACCCAGTTTCGACAGGGAACACTGAAGCTTTCTTT
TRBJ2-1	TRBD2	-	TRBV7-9	CASSPSGGRSYNEQFF	TGTGCCAGCAGCCCGAGCGGGGGCCGCTCCTACAATGAGCAGTTCTTC
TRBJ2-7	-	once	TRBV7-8	CASSSAGGTYEQYF	TGTGCCAGCAGCTCCGCAGGGGGGACCTACGAGCAGTACTTC
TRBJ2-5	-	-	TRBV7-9	CASSAVGPGLGTQYF	TGTGCCAGCAGCGCGGTGGGACCAGGTCTTGGGACCCAGTACTTC
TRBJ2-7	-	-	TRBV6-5	CASSPPSYEQYF	TGTGCCAGCAGTCCCCCCAGCTACGAGCAGTACTTC
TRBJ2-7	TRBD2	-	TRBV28	CASSLFSGGLYEQYF	TGTGCCAGCAGTTTATTTAGCGGGGGGCTCTACGAGCAGTACTTC
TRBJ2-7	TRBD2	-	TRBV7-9	CASSETSGGPVNEQYF	TGTGCCAGCAGCGAGACCAGCGGGGGGCCCGTCAACGAGCAGTACTTC
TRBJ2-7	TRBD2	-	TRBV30	CAWSERESREQYF	TGTGCCTGGAGTGAGCGGGAGTCGAGGGAGCAGTACTTC
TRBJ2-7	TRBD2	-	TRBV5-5	CASSLPRGLNEQYF	TGTGCCAGCAGCCTACCGCGGGGGTTAAACGAGCAGTACTTC
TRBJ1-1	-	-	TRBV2	CASSEDSYRTEAFF	TGTGCCAGCAGTGAAGATTCGTACAGGACTGAAGCTTTCTTT
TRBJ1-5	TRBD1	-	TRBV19	CASSKGTGRHNQAQHF	TGTGCCAGTAGTAAGGGGACAGGGCGACATAATCAGGCCCAGCATTTT
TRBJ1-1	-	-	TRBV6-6	CASTSQGSNTEAFF	TGTGCCAGCACCTCGCAGGGGTCGAACACTGAAGCTTTCTTT
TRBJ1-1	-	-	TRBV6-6	CAVGDTEAFF	TGTGCCGTGGGGGACACTGAAGCTTTCTTT
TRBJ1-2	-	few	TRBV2	CASTPRDIRPIYTF	TGTGCCAGCACCCCACGGGACATACGCCCCATCTACACCTTC
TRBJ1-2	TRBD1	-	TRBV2	CASSATGQGLGGDYGYTF	TGTGCCAGCAGTGCAACGGGACAGGGGTTGGGAGGTGACTATGGCTACACCTTC
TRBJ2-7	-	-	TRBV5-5	CASSLGLISYEQYF	TGTGCCAGCAGCTTGGGACTCATCTCCTACGAGCAGTACTTC
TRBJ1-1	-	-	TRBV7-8	CASSLEGNTEAFF	TGTGCCAGCAGCTTAGAGGGAAACACTGAAGCTTTCTTT
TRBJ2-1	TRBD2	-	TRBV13	CASSLGLAGGPKQFF	TGTGCCAGCAGCTTAGGCCTAGCGGGGGGGCCTAAGCAGTTCTTC
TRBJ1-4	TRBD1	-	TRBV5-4	CASSLWDRGILGTNEKLFF	TGTGCCAGCAGCTTGTGGGACAGGGGGATCTTAGGGACTAATGAAAAACTGTTTTTT
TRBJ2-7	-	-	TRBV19	CASGQGREQYF	TGTGCCAGTGGGCAGGGGCGGGAGCAGTACTTC
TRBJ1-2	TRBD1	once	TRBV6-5	CASSRQGPLGYTF	TGTGCCAGCAGTAGACAGGGCCCCCTGGGCTACACCTTC
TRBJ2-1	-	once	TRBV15	CATSRDTGVLNEQFF	TGTGCCACCAGCAGAGATACGGGAGTTCTTAATGAGCAGTTCTTC
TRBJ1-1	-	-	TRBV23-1	CASSLGRGNTEAFF	TGCGCCAGCAGTCTAGGGCGGGGGAACACTGAAGCTTTCTTT
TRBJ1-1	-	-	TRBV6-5	CASSYRGGASEAFF	TGTGCCAGCAGTTACAGGGGGGGGGCCTCTGAAGCTTTCTTT
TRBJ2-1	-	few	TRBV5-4	CASSWARGMQFF	TGTGCCAGCAGCTGGGCGCGGGGCATGCAGTTCTTC
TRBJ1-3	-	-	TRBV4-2	CASSLGGDGNTIYF	TGTGCCAGCAGCTTGGGGGGGGACGGAAACACCATATATTTT
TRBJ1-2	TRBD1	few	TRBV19	CASSTWTGEYGYTF	TGTGCCAGTAGTACCTGGACAGGTGAATATGGCTACACCTTC
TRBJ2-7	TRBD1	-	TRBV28	CASSTPGTGEPYEQYF	TGTGCCAGCAGTACCCCTGGGACAGGGGAACCCTACGAGCAGTACTTC
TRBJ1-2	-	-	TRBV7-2	CASSLDEGVANYGYTF	TGTGCCAGCAGCTTAGATGAGGGGGTCGCTAACTATGGCTACACCTTC
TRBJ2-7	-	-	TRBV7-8	CASSLGSYEQYF	TGTGCCAGCAGCTTAGGCAGCTACGAGCAGTACTTC
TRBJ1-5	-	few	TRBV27	CASSPVVGPDQPQHF	TGTGCCAGCAGTCCCGTCGTCGGCCCTGATCAGCCCCAGCATTTT